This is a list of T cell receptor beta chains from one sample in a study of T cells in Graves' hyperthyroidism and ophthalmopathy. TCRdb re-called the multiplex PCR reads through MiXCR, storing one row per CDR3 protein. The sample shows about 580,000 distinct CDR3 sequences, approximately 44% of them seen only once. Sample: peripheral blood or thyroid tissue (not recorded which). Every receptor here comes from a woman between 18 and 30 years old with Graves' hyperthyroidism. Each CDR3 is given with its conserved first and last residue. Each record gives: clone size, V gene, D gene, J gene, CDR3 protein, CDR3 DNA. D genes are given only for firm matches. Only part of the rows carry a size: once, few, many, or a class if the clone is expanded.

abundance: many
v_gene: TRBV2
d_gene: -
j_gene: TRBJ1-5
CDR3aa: CASSEVLGLEESNQPQHF
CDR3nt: TGTGCCAGCAGTGAGGTTTTGGGGCTGGAGGAAAGCAATCAGCCCCAGCATTTT

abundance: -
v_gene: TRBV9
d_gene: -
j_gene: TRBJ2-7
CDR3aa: CASSLTNNEQYF
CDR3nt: TGTGCCAGCAGCCTAACTAACAATGAGCAGTACTTC

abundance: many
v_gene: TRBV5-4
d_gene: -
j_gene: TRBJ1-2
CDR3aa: CASRPGSRGYGYTF
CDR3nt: TGTGCCAGCAGACCCGGGTCGCGGGGCTATGGCTACACCTTC

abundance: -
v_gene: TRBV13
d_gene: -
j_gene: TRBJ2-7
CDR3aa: CASRSTAGNPYEQYF
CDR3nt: TGTGCCAGCAGATCTACGGCCGGGAATCCCTACGAGCAGTACTTC

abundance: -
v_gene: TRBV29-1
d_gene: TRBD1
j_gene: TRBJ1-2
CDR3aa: CSVSGTGPYGYTF
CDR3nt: TGCAGCGTGTCCGGGACAGGACCCTATGGCTACACCTTC

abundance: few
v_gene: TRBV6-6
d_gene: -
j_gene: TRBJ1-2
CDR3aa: CASSYSKTDQRKAF
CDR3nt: TGTGCCAGCAGTTACTCAAAGACGGACCAAAGGAAGGCCTTC

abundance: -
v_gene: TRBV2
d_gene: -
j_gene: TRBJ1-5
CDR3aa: CASNHGGFGSSNQPQHF
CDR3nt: TGTGCCAGCAATCATGGGGGCTTCGGGTCTAGCAATCAGCCCCAGCATTTT

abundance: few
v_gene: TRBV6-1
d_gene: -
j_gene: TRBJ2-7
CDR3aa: CASTELRDIKSYEQYF
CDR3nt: TGTGCCAGCACAGAACTCCGGGACATTAAGAGCTACGAGCAGTACTTC

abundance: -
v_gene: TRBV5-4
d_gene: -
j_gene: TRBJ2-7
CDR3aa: CASSPGVGFAYEQYF
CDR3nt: TGTGCCAGCAGCCCCGGCGTAGGGTTCGCCTACGAGCAGTACTTC

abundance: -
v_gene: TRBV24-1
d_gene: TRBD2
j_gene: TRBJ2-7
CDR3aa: CATSDASGRDYEQYF
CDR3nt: TGTGCCACCAGTGACGCTAGCGGGAGGGACTACGAGCAGTACTTC

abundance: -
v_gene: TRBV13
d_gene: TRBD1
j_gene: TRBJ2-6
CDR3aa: CASSQRDRGANVLTF
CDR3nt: TGTGCCAGCAGCCAACGGGACAGGGGGGCCAACGTCCTGACTTTC

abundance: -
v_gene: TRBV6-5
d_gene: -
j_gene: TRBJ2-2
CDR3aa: CASSSRTWARANTGELFF
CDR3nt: TGTGCCAGCAGTTCCCGCACCTGGGCCAGGGCGAACACCGGGGAGCTGTTTTTT

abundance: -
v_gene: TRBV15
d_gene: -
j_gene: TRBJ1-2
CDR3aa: CATSSTGRYGYTF
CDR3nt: TGTGCCACCAGCAGTACGGGACGCTATGGCTACACCTTC

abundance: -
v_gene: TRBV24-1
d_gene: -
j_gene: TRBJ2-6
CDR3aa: CATSDLTSSGANVLTF
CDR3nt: TGTGCCACCAGTGATCTGACTAGCTCTGGGGCCAACGTCCTGACTTTC

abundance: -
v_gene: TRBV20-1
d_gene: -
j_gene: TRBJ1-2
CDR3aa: CSARRAGVYGYTF
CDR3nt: TGCAGTGCTAGACGGGCAGGGGTTTATGGCTACACCTTC

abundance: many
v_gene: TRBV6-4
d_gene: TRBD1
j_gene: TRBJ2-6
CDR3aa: CASSRTGDSGANVLTF
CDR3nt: TGTGCCAGCAGTCGGACAGGGGACTCTGGGGCCAACGTCCTGACTTTC

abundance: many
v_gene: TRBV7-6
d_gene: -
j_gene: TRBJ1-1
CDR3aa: CASSIITGTEAFF
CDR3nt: TGTGCCAGCAGCATTATAACCGGGACAGAAGCTTTCTTT

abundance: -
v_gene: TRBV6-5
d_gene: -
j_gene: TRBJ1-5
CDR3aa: CASRYGVDNEPQHF
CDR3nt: TGTGCCAGCCGTTACGGAGTGGACAATGAGCCCCAGCATTTT

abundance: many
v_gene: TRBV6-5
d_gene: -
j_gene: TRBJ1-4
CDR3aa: CASSYSNEKLFF
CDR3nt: TGTGCCAGCAGTTACAGTAATGAAAAACTGTTTTTT

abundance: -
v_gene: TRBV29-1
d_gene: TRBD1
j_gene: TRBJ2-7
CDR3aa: CSQGDSSYEQYF
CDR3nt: TGCAGCCAAGGGGACAGCTCCTACGAGCAGTACTTC

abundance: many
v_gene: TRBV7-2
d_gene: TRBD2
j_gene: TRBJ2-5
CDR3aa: CASSLEGLAGVETQYF
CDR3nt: TGTGCCAGCAGCTTAGAGGGACTAGCGGGAGTGGAAACCCAGTACTTC

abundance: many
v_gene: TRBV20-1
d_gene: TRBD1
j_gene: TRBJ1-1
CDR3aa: CSAETGGPHTEAFF
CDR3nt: TGCAGTGCCGAGACAGGGGGTCCTCACACTGAAGCTTTCTTT

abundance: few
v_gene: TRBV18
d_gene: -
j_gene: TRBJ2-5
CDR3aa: CASSPQGEPKETQYF
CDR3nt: TGTGCCAGCTCACCACAGGGGGAGCCAAAAGAGACCCAGTACTTC

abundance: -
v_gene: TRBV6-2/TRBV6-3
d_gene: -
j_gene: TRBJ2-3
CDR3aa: CASSYRVGSNTQYF
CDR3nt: TGTGCCAGCAGTTACCGGGTCGGGAGTAATACGCAGTATTTT

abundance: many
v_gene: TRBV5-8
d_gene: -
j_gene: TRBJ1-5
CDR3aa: CASSLDGDRPQHF
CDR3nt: TGTGCCAGCAGCCTGGACGGGGATCGGCCCCAGCATTTT

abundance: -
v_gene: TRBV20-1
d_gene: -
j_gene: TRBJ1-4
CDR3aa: CSASDTNEKLFF
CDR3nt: TGCAGTGCCTCAGACACGAATGAAAAACTGTTTTTT

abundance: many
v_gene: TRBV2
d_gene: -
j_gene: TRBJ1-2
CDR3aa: CASSESGGGYGYTF
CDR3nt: TGTGCCAGCAGTGAATCTGGCGGCGGCTATGGCTACACCTTC

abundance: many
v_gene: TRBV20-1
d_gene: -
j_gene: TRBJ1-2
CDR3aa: CSARARVGYGYTF
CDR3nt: TGCAGTGCTAGGGCCAGGGTCGGGTATGGCTACACCTTC

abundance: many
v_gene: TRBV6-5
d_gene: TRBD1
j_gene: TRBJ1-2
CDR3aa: CASSYGRQGRRSYGYTF
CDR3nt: TGTGCCAGCAGTTACGGGAGACAGGGTAGAAGAAGCTATGGCTACACCTTC

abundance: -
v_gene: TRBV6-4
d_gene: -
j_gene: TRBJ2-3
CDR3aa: CASSLERADTQYF
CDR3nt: TGTGCCAGCAGCTTAGAGCGAGCAGATACGCAGTATTTT

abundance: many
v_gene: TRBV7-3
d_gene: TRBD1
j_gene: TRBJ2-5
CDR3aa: CASSPDRDRFETQYF
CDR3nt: TGTGCCAGCAGCCCGGACAGGGACCGTTTCGAGACCCAGTACTTC

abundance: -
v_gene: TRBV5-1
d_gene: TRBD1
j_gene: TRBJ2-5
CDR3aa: CASSLSGQGLIETQYF
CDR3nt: TGCGCCAGCAGCTTGTCCGGACAGGGTTTAATCGAGACCCAGTACTTC

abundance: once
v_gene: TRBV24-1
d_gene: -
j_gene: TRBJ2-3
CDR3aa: CASSGPHASTDTQYF
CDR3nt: TGTGCCAGCAGTGGCCCCCATGCTAGCACAGATACGCAGTATTTT

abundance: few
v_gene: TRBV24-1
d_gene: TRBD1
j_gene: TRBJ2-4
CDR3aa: CATSAGTGAQYF
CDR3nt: TGTGCCACCAGTGCGGGAACAGGGGCGCAGTACTTC

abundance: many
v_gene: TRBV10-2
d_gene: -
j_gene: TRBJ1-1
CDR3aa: CASSEDRTEAFF
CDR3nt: TGCGCCAGCAGTGAGGACAGGACTGAAGCTTTCTTT